There are a few counts of the clone carrying this TCR beta chain. Its antigen is not known. Prepared libraries of TCR beta cDNA carried unique molecular identifiers. TCRdb recomputed calls from the PCR reads with MiXCR, one row per CDR3 protein. Of about 620,000 distinct CDR3 sequences listed, roughly 45% are singletons. The CDR3 loop spans 13 amino acids. The germline CDR1 and CDR2 sequences are MNHEY and SMNVEV (reference sequence). Trimming stripped 3 bases from V and 1 base from J, with 3 bases between. The data belong to a study of post-analysis software for immune sequencing data. The overall study: Relapsing-remitting, secondary progressive and progressive-relapsing multiple sclerosis courses were included. Study-level results: Strong co-clustering by F measure linked samples that shared a preparation batch. There was significantly lower normalized Chao1 diversity in multiple sclerosis patients than in controls. Several TRBV segments (TRBV5-6, TRBV5-1 and TRBV20-1 among them) occurred more frequently in patients than in controls.

Sequenced sample: blood. The V gene is TRBV27, the J gene TRBJ2-2, with D hard to call. The clonotype comes from a girl aged 10 to 17 with multiple sclerosis. The CDR3 reads CASSFRNTGELFF. As DNA, the CDR3 is TGTGCCAGCAGTTTTCGGAACACCGGGGAGCTGTTTTTT.